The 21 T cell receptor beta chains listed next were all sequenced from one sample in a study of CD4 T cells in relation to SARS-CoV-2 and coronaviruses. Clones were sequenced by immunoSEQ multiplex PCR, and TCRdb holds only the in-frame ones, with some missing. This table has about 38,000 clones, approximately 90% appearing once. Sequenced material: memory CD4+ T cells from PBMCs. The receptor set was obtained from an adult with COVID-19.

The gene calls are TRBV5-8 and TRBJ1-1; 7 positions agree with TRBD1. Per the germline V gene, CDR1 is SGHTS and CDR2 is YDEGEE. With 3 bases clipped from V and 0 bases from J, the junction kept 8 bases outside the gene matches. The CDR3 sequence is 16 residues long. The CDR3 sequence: CASSSATGPMNTEAFF. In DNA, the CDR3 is TGTGCCAGCAGCTCCGCGACAGGGCCCATGAACACTGAAGCTTTCTTT.

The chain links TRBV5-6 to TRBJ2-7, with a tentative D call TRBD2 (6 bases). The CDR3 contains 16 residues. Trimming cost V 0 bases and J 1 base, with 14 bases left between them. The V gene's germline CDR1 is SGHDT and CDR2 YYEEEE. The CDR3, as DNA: TGTGCCAGCAGCTTGGTGGACGTTGGAGGGTCCTACGAGCAGTACTTC. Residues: CASSLVDVGGSYEQYF.

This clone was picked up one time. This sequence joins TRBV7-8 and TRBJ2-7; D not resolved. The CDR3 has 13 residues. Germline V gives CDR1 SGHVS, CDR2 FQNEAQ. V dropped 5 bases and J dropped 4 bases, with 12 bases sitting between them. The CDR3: CASSNRAAYEQYF. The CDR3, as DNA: TGTGCCAGCAGCAACCGGGCCGCTTACGAGCAGTACTTC.

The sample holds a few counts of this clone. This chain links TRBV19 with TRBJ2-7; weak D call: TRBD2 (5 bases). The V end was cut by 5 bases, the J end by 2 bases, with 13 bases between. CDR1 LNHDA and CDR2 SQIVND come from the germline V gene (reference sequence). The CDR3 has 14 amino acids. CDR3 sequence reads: CASSSGGLTYEQYF. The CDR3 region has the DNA TGTGCCAGTAGTTCTGGCGGACTTACCTACGAGCAGTACTTC. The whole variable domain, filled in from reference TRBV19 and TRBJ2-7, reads DGGITQSPKYLFRKEGQNVTLSCEQNLNHDAMYWYRQDPGQGLRLIYYSQIVNDFQKGDIAEGYSVSREKKESFPLTVTSAQKNPTAFYLCASSSGGLTYEQYFGPGTRLTVT.

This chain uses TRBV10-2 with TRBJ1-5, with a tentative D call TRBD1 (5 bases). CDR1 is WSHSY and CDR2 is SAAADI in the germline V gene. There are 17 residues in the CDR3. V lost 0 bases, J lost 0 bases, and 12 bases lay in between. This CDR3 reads CASSESRGRYSNQPQHF. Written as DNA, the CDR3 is TGCGCCAGCAGTGAGTCTAGGGGCCGGTATAGCAATCAGCCCCAGCATTTT.

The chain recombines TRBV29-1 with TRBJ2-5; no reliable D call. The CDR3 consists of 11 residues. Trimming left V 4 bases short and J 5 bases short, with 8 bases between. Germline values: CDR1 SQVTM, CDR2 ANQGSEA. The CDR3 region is CSVGDVETQYF. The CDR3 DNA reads TGCAGCGTTGGTGATGTTGAGACCCAGTACTTC.

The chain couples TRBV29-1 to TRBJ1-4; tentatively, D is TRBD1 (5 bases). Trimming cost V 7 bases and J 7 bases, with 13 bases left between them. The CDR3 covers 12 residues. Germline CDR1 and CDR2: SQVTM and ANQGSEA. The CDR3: CSGGGRGEKLFF. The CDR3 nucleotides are TGCAGCGGGGGGGGACGGGGTGAAAAACTGTTTTTT.

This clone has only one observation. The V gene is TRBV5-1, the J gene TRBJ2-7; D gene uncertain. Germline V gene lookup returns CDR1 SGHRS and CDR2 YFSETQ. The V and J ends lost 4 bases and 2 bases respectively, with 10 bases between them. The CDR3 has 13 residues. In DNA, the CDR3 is TGCGCCAGCAGCCAGGACGGACCCTACGAGCAGTACTTC. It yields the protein CASSQDGPYEQYF.

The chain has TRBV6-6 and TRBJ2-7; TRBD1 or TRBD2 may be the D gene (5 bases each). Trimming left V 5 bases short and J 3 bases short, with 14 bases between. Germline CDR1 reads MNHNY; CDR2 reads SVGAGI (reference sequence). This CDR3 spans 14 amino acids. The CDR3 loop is CASSGTVNYYEQYF. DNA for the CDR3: TGTGCCAGCAGTGGGACGGTTAACTACTACGAGCAGTACTTC.

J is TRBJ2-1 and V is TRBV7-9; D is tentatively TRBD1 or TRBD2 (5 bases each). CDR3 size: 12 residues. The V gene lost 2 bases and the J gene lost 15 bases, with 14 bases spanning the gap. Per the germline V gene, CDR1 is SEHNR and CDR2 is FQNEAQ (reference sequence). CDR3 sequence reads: CASSLNTREMFF. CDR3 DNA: TGTGCCAGCAGCTTAAATACCAGGGAGATGTTCTTC. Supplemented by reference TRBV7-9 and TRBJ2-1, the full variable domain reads DTGVSQNPRHKITKRGQNVTFRCDPISEHNRLYWYRQTLGQGPEFLTYFQNEAQLEKSRLLSDRFSAERPKGSFSTLEIQRTEQGDSAMYLCASSLNTREMFFGPGTRLTVL.

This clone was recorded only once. The CDR3 DNA follows: TGTGCCAGCAGTCATACCCTTGGCAATGAGCAGTTCTTC. It encodes CASSHTLGNEQFF. The chain employs TRBV6-5 and TRBJ2-1, with no clear D. Germline loops: CDR1 MNHEY, CDR2 SVGAGI. The CDR3 extends over 13 amino acids. The ends were cut back, 5 bases at V and 6 bases at J, with 11 bases in the middle.

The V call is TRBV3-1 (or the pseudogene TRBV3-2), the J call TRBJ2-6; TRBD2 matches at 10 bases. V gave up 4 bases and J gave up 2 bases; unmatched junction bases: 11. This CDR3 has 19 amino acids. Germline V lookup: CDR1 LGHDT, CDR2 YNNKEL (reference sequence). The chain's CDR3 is CASSRGVSGGATGANVLTF. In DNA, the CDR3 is TGTGCCAGCAGCCGAGGCGTAAGCGGGGGGGCAACTGGGGCCAACGTCCTGACTTTC.

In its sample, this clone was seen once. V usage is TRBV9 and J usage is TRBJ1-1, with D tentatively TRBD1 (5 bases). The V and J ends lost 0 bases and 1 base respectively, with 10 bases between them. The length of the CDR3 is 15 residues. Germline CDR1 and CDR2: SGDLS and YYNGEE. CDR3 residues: CASSVGQGRNTEAFF. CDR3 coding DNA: TGTGCCAGCAGCGTAGGGCAGGGCCGGAACACTGAAGCTTTCTTT.

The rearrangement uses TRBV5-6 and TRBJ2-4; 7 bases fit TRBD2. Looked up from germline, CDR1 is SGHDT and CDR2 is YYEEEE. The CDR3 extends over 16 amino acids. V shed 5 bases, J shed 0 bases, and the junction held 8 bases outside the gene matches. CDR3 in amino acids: CASSTLRELAKNIQYF. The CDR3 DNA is TGTGCCAGCAGTACTTTGCGGGAGCTAGCCAAAAACATTCAGTACTTC.

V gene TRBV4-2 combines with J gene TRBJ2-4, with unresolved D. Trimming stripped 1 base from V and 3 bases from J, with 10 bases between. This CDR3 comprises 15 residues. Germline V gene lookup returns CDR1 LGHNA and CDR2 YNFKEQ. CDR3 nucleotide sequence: TGTGCCAGCAGCCAAGTCTCGCAAGACAAAAACATTCAGTACTTC. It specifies CASSQVSQDKNIQYF.

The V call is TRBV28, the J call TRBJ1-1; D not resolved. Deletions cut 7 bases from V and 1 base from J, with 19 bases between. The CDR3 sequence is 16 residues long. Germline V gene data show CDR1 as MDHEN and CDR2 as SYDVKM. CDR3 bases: TGTGCCAGCACCGAGAACCACGGCAGGCGGAACACTGAAGCTTTCTTT. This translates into CASTENHGRRNTEAFF.

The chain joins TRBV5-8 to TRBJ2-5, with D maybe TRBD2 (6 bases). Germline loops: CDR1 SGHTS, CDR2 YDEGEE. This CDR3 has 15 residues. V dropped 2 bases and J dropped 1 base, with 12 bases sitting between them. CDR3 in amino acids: CASSFSGTPQETQYF. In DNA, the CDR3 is TGTGCCAGCAGCTTTAGCGGTACACCCCAAGAGACCCAGTACTTC.

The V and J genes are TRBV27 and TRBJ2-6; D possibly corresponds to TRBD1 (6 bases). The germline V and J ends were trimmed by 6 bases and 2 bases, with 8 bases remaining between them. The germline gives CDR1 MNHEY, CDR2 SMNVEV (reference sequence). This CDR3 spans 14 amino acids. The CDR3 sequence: CASSRGTGANVLTF. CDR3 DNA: TGTGCCAGCAGCAGGGGCACTGGGGCCAACGTCCTGACTTTC.

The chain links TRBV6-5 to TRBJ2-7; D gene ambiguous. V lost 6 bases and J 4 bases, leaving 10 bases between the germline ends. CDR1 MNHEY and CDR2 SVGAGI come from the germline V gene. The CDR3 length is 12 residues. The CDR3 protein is CASSTRKYEQYF. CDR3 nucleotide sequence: TGTGCCAGCAGCACCCGAAAATACGAGCAGTACTTC.

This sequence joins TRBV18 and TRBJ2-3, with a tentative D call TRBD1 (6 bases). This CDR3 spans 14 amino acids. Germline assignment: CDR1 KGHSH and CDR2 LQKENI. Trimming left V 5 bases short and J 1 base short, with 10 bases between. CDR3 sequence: CASSTTGRTDTQYF. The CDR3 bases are TGTGCCAGCTCAACGACAGGCCGCACAGATACGCAGTATTTT.

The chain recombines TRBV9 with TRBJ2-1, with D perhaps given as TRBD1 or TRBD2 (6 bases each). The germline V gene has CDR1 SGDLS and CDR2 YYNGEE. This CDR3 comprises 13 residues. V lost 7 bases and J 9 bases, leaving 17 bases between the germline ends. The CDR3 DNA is TGTGCCAGCGGGGGGCCAAGGGGTAGTGAGCAGTTCTTC. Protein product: CASGGPRGSEQFF.